The 9 T cell receptor beta chains presented below share a single source sample, sequenced in a study of shared clonotypes between healthy human individuals. Using immunoSEQ multiplex PCR, the repertoire was profiled, and TCRdb retains in-frame clones only, with some absent. Found here are roughly 890,000 clones, 80% to 95% of them singletons; the top ten hold 20% to 30%. Naive CD8 cells, CD45RO-negative and positively selected for CCR7, excluded terminally differentiated effector memory CD45RA+ cells. The material sequenced was naive CD8+ T cells sorted from blood. The origin of the receptors is a man aged 25-45 years in good health.

The chain carries TRBV9 and TRBJ2-7; TRBD1 agrees at 9 bases. The CDR3 contains 16 residues. Germline values: CDR1 SGDLS, CDR2 YYNGEE. V shed 0 bases, J shed 0 bases, and the junction held 4 bases outside the gene matches. The CDR3 loop is CASSVGGTGSSYEQYF. The CDR3 DNA follows: TGTGCCAGCAGCGTAGGTGGGACAGGGAGCTCCTACGAGCAGTACTTC.

V gene TRBV7-9 combines with J gene TRBJ2-3, with D maybe TRBD2 (6 bases). Per the germline V gene, CDR1 is SEHNR and CDR2 is FQNEAQ (reference sequence). CDR3 length: 16 amino acids. Trimming took 5 bases from V and 1 from J, leaving 16 bases between them. CDR3 in amino acids: CASSEDYRFGTDTQYF. DNA of the CDR3: TGTGCCAGCAGCGAGGACTATCGGTTTGGCACAGATACGCAGTATTTT. Looking up the rest from reference TRBV7-9 and TRBJ2-3 gives the full variable domain: DTGVSQNPRHKITKRGQNVTFRCDPISEHNRLYWYRQTLGQGPEFLTYFQNEAQLEKSRLLSDRFSAERPKGSFSTLEIQRTEQGDSAMYLCASSEDYRFGTDTQYFGPGTRLTVL.

The J gene is TRBJ2-1, the V gene TRBV9; D perhaps matches TRBD2 (6 bases). CDR3 length: 15 residues. V lost 4 bases and J lost 0, with 11 bases in between. CDR1 SGDLS and CDR2 YYNGEE come from the germline V gene. Here the CDR3 DNA reads TGTGCCAGCAGCCCCCGGGACTCCTCCTACAATGAGCAGTTCTTC. This translates into CASSPRDSSYNEQFF.

This sequence joins TRBV9 and TRBJ2-1, with D uncertain. V lost 3 bases and J 10 bases, leaving 8 bases between the germline ends. The germline V gene encodes CDR1 SGDLS and CDR2 YYNGEE. This CDR3 has 11 amino acids. DNA for the CDR3: TGTGCCAGCAGCGCTAGTGCCGAGCAGTTCTTC. This codes for CASSASAEQFF.

The CDR3 protein is CASSYAGGAGEKLFF. The CDR3 nucleotides are TGTGCCAGCAGTTACGCGGGAGGGGCAGGTGAAAAACTGTTTTTT. The rearrangement joins TRBV6-5 to TRBJ1-4; possible D gene TRBD1, 5 bases. The germline V gene encodes CDR1 MNHEY and CDR2 SVGAGI. This CDR3 has 15 residues. The V end was cut by 2 bases, the J end by 7 bases, with 14 bases between.

The chain has TRBV7-8 and TRBJ1-1; D not resolved. Trimming removed 5 bases at V and 1 base at J, with 17 bases between. Per germline, CDR1 SGHVS and CDR2 FQNEAQ. The CDR3 is made up of 16 amino acids. The CDR3 loop reads CASSHTPFGGNTEAFF. The CDR3 DNA reads as TGTGCCAGCAGCCATACACCCTTTGGTGGGAACACTGAAGCTTTCTTT. The full variable domain, its missing parts supplied by reference TRBV7-8 and TRBJ1-1, is GAGVSQSPRYKVAKRGQDVALRCDPISGHVSLFWYQQALGQGPEFLTYFQNEAQLDKSGLPSDRFFAERPEGSVSTLKIQRTQQEDSAVYLCASSHTPFGGNTEAFFGQGTRLTVV.

The chain recombines TRBV7-9 with TRBJ2-7; the D is unclear. The CDR3 has 17 residues. Trimming pared 0 bases from V and 2 bases from J, leaving 17 bases between. Per the germline V gene, CDR1 is SEHNR and CDR2 is FQNEAQ (reference sequence). DNA of the CDR3: TGTGCCAGCAGCTTAGCTTCTTCGGTGGGCAGTCCCTACGAGCAGTACTTC. Protein sequence: CASSLASSVGSPYEQYF. The full variable domain, in which reference TRBV7-9 and TRBJ2-7 provide the parts outside the CDR3, is DTGVSQNPRHKITKRGQNVTFRCDPISEHNRLYWYRQTLGQGPEFLTYFQNEAQLEKSRLLSDRFSAERPKGSFSTLEIQRTEQGDSAMYLCASSLASSVGSPYEQYFGPGTRLTVT.

The gene calls are TRBV4-2 and TRBJ1-1, with 9 bases that match TRBD1. This CDR3 has 14 amino acids. The germline gives CDR1 LGHNA, CDR2 YNFKEQ. J gave up 2 bases and V 4 bases, and 2 bases lay outside the gene matches. The CDR3: CASSRGQGNTEAFF. CDR3 DNA sequence: TGTGCCAGCAGCCGGGGACAGGGTAACACTGAAGCTTTCTTT.

V is TRBV29-1 and J is TRBJ1-3, with TRBD1 as a possible D gene (5 bases). Trimming cost V 4 bases and J 0 bases, with 10 bases left between them. The CDR3 has 14 amino acids. Germline V lookup: CDR1 SQVTM, CDR2 ANQGSEA. CDR3 amino acids: CSVVGANSGNTIYF. CDR3 DNA: TGCAGCGTTGTAGGGGCCAACTCTGGAAACACCATATATTTT.